This passage covers 30 T cell receptor beta chains from one sample sequenced in a study of T cells in Graves' hyperthyroidism and ophthalmopathy. From RNA transcripts, TCR beta CDR3 regions were amplified. First-round RT-PCR of the TCR CDR3 relied on the HTBI primer set. TCRdb reprocessed the multiplex PCR reads with MiXCR, giving one entry per CDR3 protein. The table has roughly 650,000 distinct CDR3 sequences, about a sixth seen once; the top ten hold around 3.5%. Sequencing was performed on blood. The source is a woman aged 40 to 50 with Graves' ophthalmopathy.

The chain has TRBV27 and TRBJ2-7, with D possibly TRBD1 on 6 matching bases. Germline values: CDR1 MNHEY, CDR2 SMNVEV (reference sequence). V was pared by 4 bases and J by 2 bases, with 12 bases between. The CDR3 has 14 amino acids. This chain's CDR3 is CASSWGSGAYEQYF. For the CDR3, the DNA is TGTGCCAGCAGTTGGGGGTCAGGGGCCTACGAGCAGTACTTC.

This clonotype was counted at least ten times. This rearrangement joins TRBV2 to TRBJ2-1, with D uncertain. V was clipped by 2 bases and J by 5 bases, with 7 bases between them. The CDR3 sequence is 13 residues long. CDR1 SNHLY and CDR2 FYNNEI come from the germline V gene. The CDR3 DNA is TGTGCCAGCAGTGAATGGGTAAACAATGAGCAGTTCTTC. It translates to CASSEWVNNEQFF.

The table lists this clonotype with a few counts. V and J are TRBV20-1 and TRBJ2-1; 8 nucleotides agree with TRBD2. V shed 5 bases and J 2 bases; nucleotides not matched to a gene: 5. CDR1 is DFQATT and CDR2 is SNEGSKA in the germline V gene (reference sequence). There are 14 residues in the CDR3. The DNA of the CDR3 is TGCAGTGCTCCAAGCGGGAGAGCCTACAATGAGCAGTTCTTC. It encodes CSAPSGRAYNEQFF.

This chain joins TRBV2 and TRBJ2-5, with 12 bases fitting TRBD2. Per germline, CDR1 SNHLY and CDR2 FYNNEI. Germline trimming cut 4 bases from V and 3 bases from J; bases unmatched to any gene: 12. The CDR3 extends over 18 amino acids. CDR3 nucleotide sequence: TGTGCCAGCAGTGCCGGGCTAGCGGGAGGGCCCTCGGAAGAGACCCAGTACTTC. Its protein product is CASSAGLAGGPSEETQYF.

This clonotype appeared many times. This sequence joins TRBV2 and TRBJ1-6; 10 nucleotides agree with TRBD1. The CDR3 is 17 amino acids. V shed 2 bases and J 10 bases; nucleotides not matched to a gene: 11. The V gene's germline CDR1 is SNHLY and CDR2 FYNNEI. In DNA form, the CDR3 reads TGTGCCAGCAGTGAAACCTACTCCTCGGACAGGGGGTCACCCCTCCACTTT. This encodes CASSETYSSDRGSPLHF. Based on the CDR3 plus reference TRBV2 and TRBJ1-6, the full variable domain is EPEVTQTPSHQVTQMGQEVILRCVPISNHLYFYWYRQILGQKVEFLVSFYNNEISEKSEIFDDQFSVERPDGSNFTLKIRSTKLEDSAMYFCASSETYSSDRGSPLHFGNGTRLTVT.

This clonotype has only a few counts. The rearrangement joins TRBV19 to TRBJ2-2, with 12 bases identical to TRBD2. This CDR3 contains 16 residues. The germline V gene encodes CDR1 LNHDA and CDR2 SQIVND (reference sequence). Unmatched junction bases numbered 1, after V lost 2 bases and J lost 3 bases. CDR3 residues: CASSILAGGYTGELFF. The CDR3 DNA sequence: TGTGCCAGTAGTATACTAGCGGGGGGGTACACCGGGGAGCTGTTTTTT. The variable domain in full, completed from reference TRBV19 and TRBJ2-2, reads DGGITQSPKYLFRKEGQNVTLSCEQNLNHDAMYWYRQDPGQGLRLIYYSQIVNDFQKGDIAEGYSVSREKKESFPLTVTSAQKNPTAFYLCASSILAGGYTGELFFGEGSRLTVL.

This clonotype was picked up many times. The chain combines TRBV2 with TRBJ2-7, with D maybe TRBD2 (6 bases). Trimming removed 7 bases from V and 5 bases from J, with 21 bases in between. The CDR3 consists of 15 residues. Germline lookup yields CDR1 SNHLY and CDR2 FYNNEI. The CDR3 here is CASTSGVGSTHEQYF. The CDR3 DNA is TGTGCCAGCACCTCGGGGGTCGGGAGTACCCACGAGCAGTACTTC.

This clonotype was observed a handful of times. The genes are TRBV28 and TRBJ2-7; maybe TRBD1 (6 bases). This CDR3 comprises 15 residues. Between the trimmed V and J ends, which lost 5 bases and 4 bases, there was a span of 18 bases. The germline V gene has CDR1 MDHEN and CDR2 SYDVKM. The CDR3 DNA sequence: TGTGCCAGCAGTCCTCCCGCTCAGGGGCGGTACGAGCAGTACTTC. It specifies CASSPPAQGRYEQYF. Together with reference TRBV28 and TRBJ2-7, the CDR3 gives the full variable domain: DVKVTQSSRYLVKRTGEKVFLECVQDMDHENMFWYRQDPGLGLRLIYFSYDVKMKEKGDIPEGYSVSREKKERFSLILESASTNQTSMYLCASSPPAQGRYEQYFGPGTRLTVT.

The chain is built from TRBV10-3 and TRBJ2-7, with 7 bases fitting TRBD1. Germline V gives CDR1 ENHRY, CDR2 SYGVKD. The CDR3 spans 13 residues. V dropped 2 bases and J dropped 2; count of bases not matched to a gene: 0. The CDR3 region is CAISEDRAYEQYF. The DNA of the CDR3 is TGTGCCATCAGTGAGGACAGGGCCTACGAGCAGTACTTC.

The sample holds many counts of this clonotype. V and J are TRBV6-1 and TRBJ2-7; weak D call: TRBD2 (6 bases). The germline V gene has CDR1 MNHNS and CDR2 SASEGT. The ends were cut back, 2 bases at V and 4 bases at J, with 15 bases in the middle. This CDR3 is 15 amino acids long. CDR3 coding DNA: TGTGCCAGCAGTGAACTACTAGCTCCGGAGTACGAGCAGTACTTC. Encoded protein: CASSELLAPEYEQYF.

This clonotype was counted many times. The genes are TRBV20-1 and TRBJ1-6, with D hard to call. The CDR3 length is 14 residues. The germline V gene has CDR1 DFQATT and CDR2 SNEGSKA (reference sequence). Trimming cost V 0 bases and J 8 bases, with 11 bases left between them. This CDR3 is CSARDKAADSPLHF. The CDR3 coding sequence is TGCAGTGCTAGAGATAAGGCCGCGGATTCACCCCTCCACTTT.

This clonotype was seen at least ten times. This chain links TRBV20-1 with TRBJ2-7; TRBD2 is a possible D gene (7 bases). Germline CDR1 reads DFQATT; CDR2 reads SNEGSKA (reference sequence). The CDR3 runs to 17 residues. Trimming removed 0 bases at V and 4 bases at J, with 22 bases between. CDR3 in DNA: TGCAGTGCTAGAGAGGCGGGGGCCCCCCTTGGAAAGTACGAGCAGTACTTC. It translates to CSAREAGAPLGKYEQYF.

This clonotype was seen many times. The rearrangement uses TRBV20-1 and TRBJ2-7, with 10 bases lining up with TRBD2. J was trimmed by 0 bases and V by 3 bases; bases with no gene match: 8. The germline V gene encodes CDR1 DFQATT and CDR2 SNEGSKA (reference sequence). CDR3 size: 16 residues. CDR3 DNA sequence: TGCAGTGCTAGTCGTCTAGCGGGAGTCCGCTCCTACGAGCAGTACTTC. It specifies CSASRLAGVRSYEQYF.

Turning to this clonotype: Germline is not matched at one junction end, which may reflect a read error. The CDR3 here is CVSSLGAGGEQFF. The CDR3 DNA follows: TGCGTCAGCAGCTTGGGCGCGGGGGGTGAGCAGTTCTTC. The chain carries TRBV5-1 and TRBJ2-1, with 8 nucleotides matching TRBD2. Germline-derived CDR1 and CDR2 are SGHRS and YFSETQ. The CDR3 runs to 13 residues.

This clonotype was found a few times. Just one base apart from a much larger clone, this may be a read error. Since no conserved phenylalanine or tryptophan closes the CDR3, a read error is the likely cause. This chain uses TRBV6-1 with TRBJ1-1, with D uncertain. The germline V and J ends were trimmed by 3 bases and 1 base, with 6 bases remaining between them. Germline values: CDR1 MNHNS, CDR2 SASEGT. This CDR3 spans 13 amino acids. CDR3 sequence reads: CASSDPPNTEAFI. The CDR3 DNA follows: TGTGCCAGCAGTGACCCCCCGAACACTGAAGCTTTCATT.

This clonotype was picked up a small number of times. The chain is built from TRBV29-1 and TRBJ1-3, with D perhaps TRBD1 (5 bases). The CDR3 has 12 amino acids. Trimming took 4 bases from V and 2 from J, leaving 6 bases between them. From germline, CDR1 is SQVTM and CDR2 ANQGSEA. Written as DNA, the CDR3 is TGCAGCGTTGTAGGGGCTGGAAACACCATATATTTT. Translating gives CSVVGAGNTIYF.

The chain couples TRBV6-5 to TRBJ1-3; D is unresolved. Per germline, CDR1 MNHEY and CDR2 SVGAGI. The V end was cut by 4 bases, the J end by 11 bases, with 15 bases between. The CDR3 spans 13 residues. The CDR3: CASSLPGLEAIYF. The DNA for the CDR3 is TGTGCCAGCAGTTTGCCAGGCCTAGAGGCCATATATTTT.

V gene TRBV11-2 combines with J gene TRBJ2-1, with 14 bases that match TRBD2. The CDR3 covers 17 residues. V dropped 5 bases and J dropped 5; count of bases not matched to a gene: 8. The germline V gene has CDR1 SGHAT and CDR2 FQNNGV. CDR3 protein: CASSGRTSGGPHNEQFF. The CDR3 DNA is TGTGCCAGCAGCGGTCGGACTAGCGGGGGGCCACACAATGAGCAGTTCTTC.

This chain links TRBV20-1 with TRBJ2-1, with 11 bases aligning to TRBD2. Trimming removed 5 bases from V and 4 bases from J; junction bases left unmatched: 7. From germline, CDR1 is DFQATT and CDR2 SNEGSKA (reference sequence). The length of the CDR3 is 15 residues. The CDR3 here is CSAATGTSGYNEQFF. For the CDR3, the DNA is TGCAGTGCTGCGACCGGGACTAGCGGTTACAATGAGCAGTTCTTC.

This clonotype was found a few times. The V gene is TRBV11-3, the J gene TRBJ2-3; TRBD2 matches at 10 bases. The CDR3 runs to 15 residues. Trimming took 5 bases from V and 5 from J; bases not matched to a gene: 7. Germline values: CDR1 SGHNT, CDR2 YENEEA. The CDR3: CASSRLAGGLDTQYF. The CDR3 coding sequence is TGTGCCAGCAGCCGTTTAGCGGGAGGATTAGATACGCAGTATTTT. The whole variable domain, remainder taken from reference TRBV11-3 and TRBJ2-3, is EAGVVQSPRYKIIEKKQPVAFWCNPISGHNTLYWYLQNLGQGPELLIRYENEEAVDDSQLPKDRFSAERLKGVDSTLKIQPAELGDSAVYLCASSRLAGGLDTQYFGPGTRLTVL.

This clonotype came up a few times. The rearrangement joins TRBV14 to TRBJ2-7; D is unresolved. This CDR3 is built from 14 residues. Germline loops: CDR1 SGHDN, CDR2 FVKESK. V lost 0 bases to trimming and J lost 9 bases, with 15 bases between them. The CDR3 bases are TGTGCCAGCAGCCAAGATCTGCTCGACCGTCGGCAGTACTTC. Translation gives CASSQDLLDRRQYF.

This clonotype was seen repeatedly, ten times or more. The chain recombines TRBV27 with TRBJ1-2, with 9 bases fitting TRBD1. The V segment lost 6 bases and the J segment 7 bases; nucleotides outside the gene matches: 9. The CDR3 spans 14 residues. Germline V lookup: CDR1 MNHEY, CDR2 SMNVEV (reference sequence). The CDR3 protein is CASRRDRAQRGYTF. The CDR3 nucleotides read TGTGCCAGCAGAAGGGACAGGGCTCAACGTGGCTACACCTTC.

The chain links TRBV24-1 to TRBJ2-6; 9 positions match TRBD2. This CDR3 is 19 amino acids long. Germline values: CDR1 KGHDR, CDR2 SFDVKD. Trimming at V came to 4 bases and at J to 2 bases, leaving 11 bases not matched to a gene. In DNA form, the CDR3 reads TGTGCCACCAGTGACCGTCTCGTTGCGGGAGGGCCTGGGGCCAACGTCCTGACTTTC. Encoded protein: CATSDRLVAGGPGANVLTF.

This clonotype occurred a few times. The J gene is TRBJ1-1, the V gene TRBV2; D possibly corresponds to TRBD1 (6 bases). V was cut by 6 bases and J by 5 bases, with 16 bases left in between. This CDR3 has 14 amino acids. The germline V gene has CDR1 SNHLY and CDR2 FYNNEI. As DNA, the CDR3 is TGTGCCAGCAGCAGACAGGCTCGGAGGACTGAAGCTTTCTTT. Translation: CASSRQARRTEAFF.

A few counts support this clonotype. This rearrangement joins TRBV12-3 or TRBV12-4 to TRBJ2-2; tentatively, D is TRBD1 (6 bases). The CDR3 is 14 residues long. V lost 6 bases, J lost 3 bases, and 11 bases lay in between. The CDR3 is CASRQGSHTGELFF. The CDR3 nucleotides are TGTGCCAGCAGACAGGGTTCCCACACCGGGGAGCTGTTTTTT.

This clonotype was observed at least ten times. The chain carries TRBV20-1 and TRBJ2-1; 11 nucleotides agree with TRBD2. CDR1 is DFQATT and CDR2 is SNEGSKA in the germline V gene (reference sequence). The ends lost 5 bases at V and 7 bases at J; junction bases unmatched: 7. CDR3 length: 14 amino acids. The CDR3 here is CSAGGLAGGNEQFF. The CDR3 region has the DNA TGCAGTGCTGGCGGGCTAGCGGGAGGTAATGAGCAGTTCTTC.

This clonotype appeared a few times. This sequence joins TRBV28 and TRBJ2-4; D may be TRBD1 (6 bases). V lost 6 bases to trimming and J lost 8 bases, with 17 bases between them. Germline lookup yields CDR1 MDHEN and CDR2 SYDVKM. CDR3 length: 14 residues. CDR3 nucleotides: TGTGCCAGCAGCCGAGCCGGGACACAAGACATTCAGTACTTC. Its translation is CASSRAGTQDIQYF.

The chain couples TRBV2 to TRBJ2-3; 10 bases are a match to TRBD2. The germline V gene has CDR1 SNHLY and CDR2 FYNNEI. The ends lost 6 bases at V and 4 bases at J; junction bases unmatched: 4. The CDR3 contains 14 residues. For the CDR3, the DNA is TGTGCCAGCAGACGAGCGGGGGGGCCAGATACGCAGTATTTT. This translates into CASRRAGGPDTQYF.

This clonotype occurred many times. The chain uses TRBV6-2 or TRBV6-3 and TRBJ2-5; 10 bases fit TRBD1. This CDR3 is 14 amino acids long. With V trimmed by 6 bases and J by 5 bases, 6 bases remained unmatched. In germline, CDR1 is MNHEY, CDR2 SVGEGT. The DNA for the CDR3 is TGTGCCAGCAGATCGACAGGGGGCGCGGAGACCCAGTACTTC. Translation: CASRSTGGAETQYF.

In this sample, this clonotype turned up many times. The chain carries TRBV5-1 and TRBJ1-5; D may be TRBD1 (5 bases). V dropped 0 bases and J dropped 3 bases, with 13 bases sitting between them. The CDR3 is made up of 16 amino acids. Germline V lookup: CDR1 SGHRS, CDR2 YFSETQ. In DNA form, the CDR3 reads TGCGCCAGCAGCTTGGAGAGACAGCGGCCCAATCAGCCCCAGCATTTT. This gives the protein CASSLERQRPNQPQHF.